Here is one T cell receptor beta chain with its context. What it recognizes is unknown. In germline, CDR1 is SNHLY, CDR2 FYNNEI. The CDR3 length is 17 residues. V shed 4 bases and J 1 base; nucleotides not matched to a gene: 10. Each sample contributed 85,000 to 100,000 TCR templates to the assay. Sequencing used immunoSEQ multiplex PCR; TCRdb keeps in-frame clones, though not all of them. The table lists about 100,000 clones, more than 85% of them singletons. This record belongs to a study of siplizumab effects on memory and regulatory T cells. Study-level results: Siplizumab, the agent tested, significantly reduced alloreactive sequences traceable to unstimulated CD4+ memory cells. Major contributors to the alloresponse seemed to be naive T cells, which also appeared more diverse than memory cells. Roughly 80-96% of proliferating CD4+ or CD8+ clones lacked a naive or memory phenotype that could be assigned.

Specimen: CD4+ T cells sorted from blood. The rearrangement links TRBV2 to TRBJ2-7; 10 positions match TRBD2. The clonotype comes from a human donor in good health. Some clones in this sample may be carry-over from other donors' samples. This CDR3 reads CASSVRGGLAVSYEQYF. CDR3 nucleotides: TGTGCCAGCAGTGTAAGGGGAGGACTAGCGGTTTCCTACGAGCAGTACTTC. The full variable domain, its missing parts supplied by reference TRBV2 and TRBJ2-7, is EPEVTQTPSHQVTQMGQEVILRCVPISNHLYFYWYRQILGQKVEFLVSFYNNEISEKSEIFDDQFSVERPDGSNFTLKIRSTKLEDSAMYFCASSVRGGLAVSYEQYFGPGTRLTVT.